This T cell receptor beta chain came from a study of post-analysis software for immune sequencing data. Study background: Included courses were relapsing-remitting and secondary progressive multiple sclerosis; progressive-relapsing multiple sclerosis was also included. Findings of the study overall: Multiple sclerosis patients had significantly lower normalized Chao1 diversity than controls. Controls had lower frequencies than patients of a handful of TRBV segments, which included TRBV5-6, TRBV5-1 and TRBV20-1. By F measure, strong co-clustering occurred among samples prepared in the same batch.

About this clonotype: Its specificity is unknown.

Sequencing libraries made from TCR beta cDNA carried unique molecular identifiers. With roughly 0.9 to 10 million T cells as the source, a few hundred thousand cDNA molecules resulted. TCRdb reanalysed the PCR reads using MiXCR and keeps one entry per CDR3 protein. Seen here are 500,000 to 600,000 distinct CDR3 sequences, roughly 45% observed once, and the top ten hold more than 1.5%. J gave up 0 bases and V 5 bases, and 7 bases lay outside the gene matches. This CDR3 region has 16 residues. The germline V gene encodes CDR1 SGHTA and CDR2 FQGNSA. The receptor comes from a girl aged 10 to 17 with multiple sclerosis. Sequencing was done on a sample of blood. The genes are TRBV7-2 and TRBJ2-4; 7 nucleotides match TRBD2. As DNA, the CDR3 is TGTGCCAGCAGCCTCCCGGGGAGGGTAGCCAAAAACATTCAGTACTTC. It codes for CASSLPGRVAKNIQYF.